This T cell receptor (beta chain) derives from a study of T cells expressing NK-cell markers. Overall study findings and caveats: For a few donors, these clonotypes were likewise the leading ones in the CD3+CD56-NKG2C+ fraction. Dominant NKG2C+ clonotypes accounted for about 1.0-8% of CD8+ T cells in six donors.

CDR1 and CDR2 (germline): SGHTA, FQGNSA. This CDR3 is built from 12 residues. TCRdb re-called the 5' RACE reads; one entry per CDR3 protein, DNA not given. Recorded here are under 600,000 distinct CDR3 sequences; the top ten clones represent more than 1.4%. As regards this clonotype: Its specificity is not known.

The V gene is TRBV7-2, the J gene TRBJ2-3. The source of this sequence is a woman in her 50s in good health. The source material was blood T cells: a sorted CD56 or NKG2C T cell subset, CD4+ or CD8+ T cells, or bulk PBMC T cells (not recorded which). The CDR3 reads CASSFGERAQYF. Full variable domain (rest looked up from reference TRBV7-2 and TRBJ2-3): GAGVSQSPSNKVTEKGKDVELRCDPISGHTALYWYRQSLGQGLEFLIYFQGNSAPDKSGLPSDRFSAERTGGSVSTLTIQRTQQEDSAVYLCASSFGERAQYFGPGTRLTVL.